Following are 31 T cell receptor beta chains from one sample sequenced in a study of blood T cell repertoires in COVID-19. Assay: immunoSEQ multiplex PCR; the TCRdb copy retains only in-frame clones and omits some. The table lists 130,000 to 150,000 clones, 79% of them singletons. The sample consisted of peripheral blood. Receptors originate from a man aged 60-69 years with acute or convalescent COVID-19.

This chain joins TRBV12-3 or TRBV12-4 and TRBJ1-5; D is ambiguous. This CDR3 has 13 amino acids. Trimming stripped 5 bases from V and 4 bases from J, with 9 bases between. In nucleotides, the CDR3 is TGTGCCAGCAGTACAGAAGATAATCAGCCCCAGCATTTT. As protein: CASSTEDNQPQHF.

The J gene is TRBJ1-3, the V gene TRBV19; D is ambiguous. The CDR3 sequence is 14 residues long. Germline V gene sequence: CDR1 LNHDA, CDR2 SQIVND (reference sequence). V was trimmed by 7 bases and J by 4 bases, leaving 14 bases between them. CDR3 loop: CASKPPGIGNTIYF. The CDR3 DNA reads TGTGCCAGTAAGCCCCCGGGAATCGGAAACACCATATATTTT. Using reference TRBV19 and TRBJ1-3 for the parts outside the CDR3, the full variable domain is DGGITQSPKYLFRKEGQNVTLSCEQNLNHDAMYWYRQDPGQGLRLIYYSQIVNDFQKGDIAEGYSVSREKKESFPLTVTSAQKNPTAFYLCASKPPGIGNTIYFGEGSWLTVV.

This clone was seen at least ten times. The CDR3 sequence: CASRPRTAPEGYTF. DNA for the CDR3: TGTGCCAGCAGACCTCGGACAGCCCCCGAAGGCTACACCTTC. The chain uses TRBV7-2 and TRBJ1-2; maybe TRBD1 (6 bases). V was trimmed by 6 bases and J by 8 bases, leaving 19 bases between them. The CDR3 is 14 residues long. The germline V gene has CDR1 SGHTA and CDR2 FQGNSA.

V is TRBV5-6 and J is TRBJ1-2; D is possibly TRBD1 (5 bases). Trimming pared 4 bases from V and 8 bases from J, leaving 21 bases between. From germline, CDR1 is SGHDT and CDR2 YYEEEE. The CDR3 spans 15 residues. The CDR3 bases are TGTGCCAGCAGCGGGCAGGCTGGGGCGTTTAGCGGCTACACCTTC. It yields the protein CASSGQAGAFSGYTF.

The genes are TRBV7-2 and TRBJ1-5; D is ambiguous. Trimming cost V 4 bases and J 9 bases, with 19 bases left between them. Per germline, CDR1 SGHTA and CDR2 FQGNSA. The CDR3 runs to 15 residues. CDR3 sequence: CASSSSARVSSPQHF. CDR3 bases: TGTGCCAGCAGCTCATCAGCGCGGGTATCATCGCCCCAGCATTTT.

The chain is built from TRBV28 and TRBJ1-6; D call uncertain. Looked up from germline, CDR1 is MDHEN and CDR2 is SYDVKM. Trimming took 1 base from V and 11 from J, leaving 12 bases between them. This CDR3 spans 14 amino acids. CDR3 in DNA: TGTGCCAGCAGTTTATTGGCGGGAGCGGCACCCCTCCACTTT. Amino acids: CASSLLAGAAPLHF.

Only a few counts were recorded for this clone. The rearrangement links TRBV6-5 to TRBJ1-1; 9 bases map to TRBD1. This CDR3 region has 14 residues. V was pared by 6 bases and J by 3 bases, with 5 bases of the junction left unmatched. From germline, CDR1 is MNHEY and CDR2 SVGAGI. CDR3 DNA: TGTGCCAGCAGCCCCCGGACAGGGGACACTGAAGCTTTCTTT. This encodes CASSPRTGDTEAFF.

The chain is built from TRBV27 and TRBJ2-7; 12 nucleotides line up with TRBD2. The CDR3 spans 16 residues. Germline CDR1 and CDR2: MNHEY and SMNVEV (reference sequence). V shed 5 bases and J 3 bases; nucleotides not matched to a gene: 8. The CDR3: CASSNQGLAGYYEQYF. In nucleotides, the CDR3 is TGTGCCAGCAGTAACCAAGGACTAGCGGGGTACTACGAGCAGTACTTC.

This sequence joins TRBV5-5 and TRBJ1-1; a possible D gene is TRBD1 (5 bases). Germline CDR1 and CDR2: SGHKS and YYEKEE (reference sequence). V shed 3 bases and J shed 0 bases, with 6 bases lying between them. This CDR3 has 13 amino acids. CDR3 protein: CASSSDMNTEAFF. DNA of the CDR3: TGTGCCAGCAGCTCGGACATGAACACTGAAGCTTTCTTT.

The chain is built from TRBV24-1 and TRBJ2-3, with D tentatively TRBD1 (5 bases). Looked up from germline, CDR1 is KGHDR and CDR2 is SFDVKD. Trimming removed 3 bases at V and 4 bases at J, with 16 bases between. There are 16 residues in the CDR3. CDR3 sequence: CATSDTATGSPDTQYF. The CDR3 region has the DNA TGTGCCACCAGTGATACAGCAACAGGTTCGCCAGATACGCAGTATTTT.

The chain couples TRBV7-8 to TRBJ2-1, with 7 bases lining up with TRBD2. V lost 5 bases to trimming and J lost 4 bases; unmatched junction nucleotides: 14. CDR1 is SGHVS and CDR2 is FQNEAQ in the germline V gene. This CDR3 is 17 amino acids long. CDR3 protein: CASSPTTRGVLYNEQFF. The CDR3, as DNA: TGTGCCAGCAGCCCGACGACACGGGGGGTTTTATACAATGAGCAGTTCTTC. The full variable domain, completed using reference TRBV7-8 and TRBJ2-1, is GAGVSQSPRYKVAKRGQDVALRCDPISGHVSLFWYQQALGQGPEFLTYFQNEAQLDKSGLPSDRFFAERPEGSVSTLKIQRTQQEDSAVYLCASSPTTRGVLYNEQFFGPGTRLTVL.

This sequence joins TRBV6-4 and TRBJ2-1; 7 bases map to TRBD1. Germline CDR1 is MRHNA and CDR2 is SNTAGT. V trimming: 2 bases; J trimming: 6 bases; junction bases outside the gene matches: 4. This CDR3 is 14 amino acids long. The CDR3 spells CASSDDPGGNEQFF. The DNA of the CDR3 is TGTGCCAGCAGTGACGATCCAGGGGGCAATGAGCAGTTCTTC.

This chain links TRBV18 with TRBJ1-4; D is perhaps TRBD1 (5 bases). V gave up 5 bases and J gave up 5 bases, with 15 bases separating them. The CDR3 length is 15 residues. Germline assignment: CDR1 KGHSH and CDR2 LQKENI. The CDR3 loop is CASSAQGGGNEKLFF. CDR3 in DNA: TGTGCCAGCTCAGCTCAGGGAGGCGGCAATGAAAAACTGTTTTTT.

V gene TRBV10-3 combines with J gene TRBJ1-2; 7 bases are a match to TRBD1. Per the germline V gene, CDR1 is ENHRY and CDR2 is SYGVKD. The CDR3 has 16 amino acids. V shed 0 bases and J 3 bases; nucleotides not matched to a gene: 7. CDR3 residues: CAISESKLGGHYGYTF. DNA of the CDR3: TGTGCCATCAGTGAGTCGAAATTAGGGGGCCACTATGGCTACACCTTC.

V is TRBV29-1 and J is TRBJ1-2; no definite D call. Trimming removed 1 base from V and 3 bases from J, with 12 bases in between. The germline CDR1 and CDR2 sequences are SQVTM and ANQGSEA. CDR3 length: 14 amino acids. CDR3 DNA: TGCAGCGTTGAAGGCCCAGCGAGGGACTATGGCTACACCTTC. It yields the protein CSVEGPARDYGYTF.

The chain has TRBV7-2 and TRBJ1-6; no reliable D call. This CDR3 comprises 17 residues. Deletions cut 1 base from V and 0 bases from J, with 10 bases between. Germline CDR1 SGHTA, CDR2 FQGNSA. The CDR3 sequence: CASSLEVGPSYNSPLHF. CDR3 nucleotide sequence: TGTGCCAGCAGCTTAGAGGTGGGCCCCTCCTATAATTCACCCCTCCACTTT.

The rearrangement links TRBV6-5 to TRBJ2-1, with 11 positions matching TRBD2. V was pared by 4 bases and J by 7 bases, with 6 bases of the junction left unmatched. Germline CDR1 MNHEY, CDR2 SVGAGI. The CDR3 is 15 residues long. The CDR3: CASSLAGGGGNEQFF. In DNA, the CDR3 is TGTGCCAGCAGTTTAGCGGGAGGGGGGGGAAATGAGCAGTTCTTC.

The rearrangement uses TRBV6-5 and TRBJ2-1; a possible D gene is TRBD1 (6 bases). V shed 6 bases and J shed 5 bases, with 17 bases lying between them. Germline V gives CDR1 MNHEY, CDR2 SVGAGI. This CDR3 has 15 residues. DNA for the CDR3: TGTGCCAGCAGCCCCGACAGGAACGGGGACAATGAGCAGTTCTTC. Protein sequence: CASSPDRNGDNEQFF.

V usage is TRBV5-4 and J usage is TRBJ2-7; 8 nucleotides agree with TRBD2. This CDR3 is 14 amino acids long. V was clipped by 5 bases and J by 0 bases; unmatched bases: 4. CDR1 and CDR2 (germline): SGHNT, YYREEE (reference sequence). The CDR3 DNA is TGTGCCAGCAGTCCGGGGGGGCTCTCCTACGAGCAGTACTTC. Its translation: CASSPGGLSYEQYF.

The chain recombines TRBV5-4 with TRBJ2-4, with D possibly being TRBD2 (5 bases). Trimming pared 5 bases from V and 6 bases from J, leaving 15 bases between. Germline CDR1 and CDR2: SGHNT and YYREEE (reference sequence). The CDR3 consists of 14 residues. CDR3 sequence: CASSLTGVTNIQYF. DNA of the CDR3: TGTGCCAGCAGTTTGACCGGGGTAACAAACATTCAGTACTTC.

The table lists this clone with a few counts. The gene calls are TRBV6-2 or TRBV6-3 and TRBJ2-1, with unresolved D. This CDR3 has 14 residues. The V gene's germline CDR1 is MNHEY and CDR2 SVGEGT. Trimming stripped 2 bases from V and 5 bases from J, with 10 bases between. In nucleotides, the CDR3 is TGTGCCAGCAGTTACCCCCCCCGGGACAATGAGCAGTTCTTC. Its protein product is CASSYPPRDNEQFF.

V is TRBV2 and J is TRBJ2-3; tentatively, D is TRBD2 (5 bases). The CDR3 has 13 amino acids. Germline CDR1 and CDR2: SNHLY and FYNNEI. Between the trimmed V and J ends, which lost 3 bases and 6 bases, there was a span of 10 bases. The CDR3 DNA is TGTGCCAGCAGTGATAAGGGAGTGGATACGCAGTATTTT. Protein sequence: CASSDKGVDTQYF.

The rearrangement joins TRBV4-1 to TRBJ2-1; TRBD1 matches at 9 bases. Germline loops: CDR1 MGHRA, CDR2 YSYEKL. V dropped 3 bases and J dropped 10; count of bases not matched to a gene: 10. CDR3 length: 15 amino acids. The CDR3 spells CASSHLGQGQEEQFF. DNA of the CDR3: TGCGCCAGCAGCCACCTCGGACAGGGGCAGGAGGAGCAGTTCTTC.

The V gene is TRBV25-1, the J gene TRBJ2-1; TRBD2 agrees at 14 bases. Unmatched junction bases numbered 7, after V lost 1 base and J lost 8 bases. The CDR3 runs to 17 residues. Germline lookup yields CDR1 MGHDK and CDR2 SYGVNS. CDR3 amino acids: CASSESRGTSGSDEQFF. The CDR3 coding sequence is TGTGCCAGCAGTGAATCGCGGGGGACTAGCGGGAGCGATGAGCAGTTCTTC.

The gene calls are TRBV7-9 and TRBJ1-5, with D perhaps TRBD1 (6 bases). V shed 5 bases and J shed 1 base, with 18 bases lying between them. CDR3 length equals 17 residues. Germline lookup yields CDR1 SEHNR and CDR2 FQNEAQ (reference sequence). In nucleotides, the CDR3 is TGTGCCAGCAGCCTTGGCGGGGGGCGGGCGAGCAATCAGCCCCAGCATTTT. As protein: CASSLGGGRASNQPQHF.

The CDR3 region has the DNA TGTGCCAGTAGCCCAGACAGGCCGGCTATTGGAGAGCAGTACTTC. Its protein is CASSPDRPAIGEQYF. This sequence joins TRBV19 and TRBJ2-7; weak D call: TRBD1 (6 bases). This CDR3 contains 15 residues. Trimming pared 6 bases from V and 7 bases from J, leaving 22 bases between. The V gene's germline CDR1 is LNHDA and CDR2 SQIVND (reference sequence).

The chain recombines TRBV7-2 with TRBJ1-6; 8 bases match TRBD1. The CDR3 has 16 amino acids. Germline CDR1 SGHTA, CDR2 FQGNSA. Trimming at V came to 6 bases and at J to 7 bases, leaving 11 bases not matched to a gene. The CDR3: CASSSYRGKVNSPLHF. DNA of the CDR3: TGTGCCAGCAGTTCTTACAGGGGGAAAGTCAATTCACCCCTCCACTTT.

This rearrangement joins TRBV28 to TRBJ1-4; perhaps TRBD1 as D (5 bases). Germline values: CDR1 MDHEN, CDR2 SYDVKM. V was shortened by 3 bases and J by 0 bases, with 8 bases between the two germline ends. This CDR3 has 15 amino acids. The CDR3 DNA reads TGTGCCAGCAGTTTGGGGGGAGCAACTAATGAAAAACTGTTTTTT. Protein: CASSLGGATNEKLFF. Complete variable domain (other parts from reference TRBV28 and TRBJ1-4): DVKVTQSSRYLVKRTGEKVFLECVQDMDHENMFWYRQDPGLGLRLIYFSYDVKMKEKGDIPEGYSVSREKKERFSLILESASTNQTSMYLCASSLGGATNEKLFFGSGTQLSVL.

This chain uses TRBV6-5 with TRBJ1-4; TRBD1 matches at 11 bases. The CDR3 spans 14 residues. J was trimmed by 8 bases and V by 4 bases; bases with no gene match: 3. Per germline, CDR1 MNHEY and CDR2 SVGAGI. DNA for the CDR3: TGTGCCAGCAGTTGGACAGGGGGCAGGGAAAAACTGTTTTTT. It is translated as CASSWTGGREKLFF.

This clone was picked up a small number of times. Here the CDR3 DNA reads TGCGCCAGCAGCTTATCTAGCGACTACGAGCAGTACTTC. This gives the protein CASSLSSDYEQYF. The chain uses TRBV5-1 and TRBJ2-7; maybe TRBD2 (6 bases). From germline, CDR1 is SGHRS and CDR2 YFSETQ. The V end lost 2 bases, the J end lost 3 bases, and 9 bases lay between the germline ends. The CDR3 has 13 residues.

The chain links TRBV7-9 to TRBJ1-2, with D possibly TRBD1 on 5 matching bases. The germline gives CDR1 SEHNR, CDR2 FQNEAQ (reference sequence). V dropped 4 bases and J dropped 5 bases, with 20 bases sitting between them. This CDR3 contains 16 residues. This CDR3 reads CASSSTARGRRYGYTF. The CDR3 coding sequence is TGTGCCAGCAGCTCCACGGCCCGGGGGAGGCGGTATGGCTACACCTTC.